This T cell receptor beta chain was found in a study of T cell responses to AZD1222 COVID-19 vaccine. This clone was counted a few times. Its antigen is unidentified. Sequencing used immunoSEQ multiplex PCR; TCRdb keeps in-frame clones, though not all of them. The sample records more than 50,000 clones, 89% being singletons. Findings of the study overall: Clonal diversity may have been underestimated in mostly white British donors.

This CDR3 has 15 residues. V was trimmed by 1 base and J by 3 bases, leaving 9 bases between them. Germline-derived CDR1 and CDR2 are LGHDT and YNNKEL (reference sequence). Source: peripheral blood, taken on day 0 of AZD1222 vaccination. The TCR was taken from an adult in good health. This rearrangement joins TRBV3-1 (or the pseudogene TRBV3-2) to TRBJ2-2, with D maybe TRBD2 (6 bases). CDR3 amino acids: CASSQGSGDTGELFF. The DNA for the CDR3 is TGTGCCAGCAGCCAAGGTTCGGGGGACACCGGGGAGCTGTTTTTT.